Listed here are 5 T cell receptor beta chains from one sample, sequenced in a study of tumor and adjacent non-tumor tissue in lung cancer. The template was RNA from unsorted bulk tissue. Distant lung tissue was collected more than 3 cm away from the tumor edge. The library came from three nested PCR rounds adapted from ARM-PCR protocols. TCRdb ran MiXCR on the multiplex PCR reads and lists one entry per CDR3 protein. The table shows tens of thousands of distinct CDR3 sequences, with 74% occurring only once. The sequenced material came from distant non-tumor lung tissue. These receptor sequences come from an older woman with non-small cell lung cancer.

In the case of this clonotype: An end of the junction differs from the germline gene, which may be a read error. This chain connects TRBV28 to TRBJ1-5, with D uncertain. Germline V gene lookup returns CDR1 MDHEN and CDR2 SYDVKM. The CDR3 is 15 residues long. The CDR3 nucleotides read TGTGCCAGCAGTTCAGTGACATCCACTAATCAGTCCCAGCATTTT. Translated, it gives CASSSVTSTNQSQHF.

Worth noting for this clonotype: At one boundary the junction diverges from the germline segment, which might be a read error. The chain joins TRBV28 to TRBJ2-1, with D possibly called TRBD1 or TRBD2 (5 bases each). The CDR3 spans 14 residues. Germline CDR1 MDHEN, CDR2 SYDVKM. CDR3 nucleotide sequence: TGTGTCAGCCTTGGAGGCCAGTGGGGCAATGAGCAGTCCTTC. It encodes CVSLGGQWGNEQSF.

The chain joins TRBV28 to TRBJ1-2, with 7 bases identical to TRBD1. V shed 2 bases and J 3 bases; nucleotides not matched to a gene: 9. Germline assignment: CDR1 MDHEN and CDR2 SYDVKM. The CDR3 is 16 residues long. In DNA, the CDR3 is TGTGCCAGCAGTTTAGCATTAGGGGGCACCTACTATGGCTACACCTTC. Translated, it gives CASSLALGGTYYGYTF.

In regard to this clonotype: This may stem from a read error, because a much larger clone lies one nucleotide away. The chain joins TRBV7-8 to TRBJ1-4; D possibly corresponds to TRBD1 (6 bases). CDR3 length equals 17 residues. Looked up from germline, CDR1 is SGHVS and CDR2 is FQNEAQ. The CDR3, as DNA: TGTGACAGCAGCCGGGAAAGGGGGGCCGGAACTAATGAAAAACTGTTTTTT. Amino acid sequence: CDSSRERGAGTNEKLFF.

As concerns this clonotype: An end of the junction differs from the germline gene, which may be a read error. The chain couples TRBV6-5 to TRBJ1-5; D is uncertain. Germline lookup yields CDR1 MNHEY and CDR2 SVGAGI. CDR3 length equals 14 residues. CDR3 sequence (DNA): TGTGTCAGCAGTTACTCCAGTTTCAATCAGCCTCAGCATTTT. The encoded protein is CVSSYSSFNQPQHF.